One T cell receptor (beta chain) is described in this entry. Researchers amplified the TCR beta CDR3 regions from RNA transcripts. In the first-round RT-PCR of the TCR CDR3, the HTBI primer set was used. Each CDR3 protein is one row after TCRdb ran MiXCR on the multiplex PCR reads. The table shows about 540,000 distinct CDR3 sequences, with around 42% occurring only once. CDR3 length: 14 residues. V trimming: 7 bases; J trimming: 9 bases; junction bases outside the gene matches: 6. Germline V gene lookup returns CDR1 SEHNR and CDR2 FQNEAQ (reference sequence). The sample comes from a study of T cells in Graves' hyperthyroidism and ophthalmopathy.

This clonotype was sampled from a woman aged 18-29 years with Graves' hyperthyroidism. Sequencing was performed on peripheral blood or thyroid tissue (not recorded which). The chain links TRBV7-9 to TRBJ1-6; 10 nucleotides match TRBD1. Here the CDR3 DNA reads TGTGCCAGCACCCTGGGGACAGGGGTTTCACCCCTCCACTTT. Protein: CASTLGTGVSPLHF.